One and the same sample provided the 25 T cell receptor beta chains below, sequenced in a study of cytomegalovirus exposure and HLA in healthy donors. This table comes from immunoSEQ multiplex PCR, and its TCRdb copy is limited to in-frame clones, with some not included. The sample contains 90,000 to 110,000 clones, 85% to 90% of which appear only once. The sequenced sample was PBMCs. Receptors were obtained from a young woman in good health and CMV-seronegative.

V gene TRBV6-1 combines with J gene TRBJ2-7; weak D call: TRBD1 (6 bases). CDR3 size: 12 residues. CDR1 and CDR2 (germline): MNHNS, SASEGT. Deletions cut 5 bases from V and 4 bases from J, with 9 bases between. CDR3 coding DNA: TGTGCCAGCAGTACACAGGGTTACGAGCAGTACTTC. Its translation is CASSTQGYEQYF.

This sequence joins TRBV9 and TRBJ2-5; 8 nucleotides agree with TRBD2. J was trimmed by 2 bases and V by 7 bases; bases with no gene match: 4. The CDR3 is 13 residues long. Per germline, CDR1 SGDLS and CDR2 YYNGEE. CDR3 in DNA: TGTGCCAGCTCGCGGGGGGAGCAAGAGACCCAGTACTTC. Its translation: CASSRGEQETQYF.

The gene calls are TRBV7-2 and TRBJ2-1; perhaps TRBD2 as D (6 bases). V was trimmed by 5 bases and J by 4 bases, leaving 21 bases between them. The CDR3 covers 17 residues. Germline V gene data show CDR1 as SGHTA and CDR2 as FQGNSA. CDR3 amino acids: CASSPQNLAMGYNEQFF. Here the CDR3 DNA reads TGTGCCAGCAGCCCGCAGAATCTAGCGATGGGTTACAATGAGCAGTTCTTC.

V and J are TRBV6-5 and TRBJ2-1, with TRBD2 matching over 7 bases. Germline CDR1 and CDR2: MNHEY and SVGAGI. The CDR3 has 16 residues. The ends lost 0 bases at V and 7 bases at J; junction bases unmatched: 9. The CDR3 reads CASSYSIAGAWNEQFF. CDR3 coding DNA: TGTGCCAGCAGTTACTCGATTGCGGGAGCATGGAATGAGCAGTTCTTC.

The chain combines TRBV19 with TRBJ2-2; 12 nucleotides align to TRBD1. CDR3 size: 17 residues. Germline values: CDR1 LNHDA, CDR2 SQIVND (reference sequence). V dropped 7 bases and J dropped 6; count of bases not matched to a gene: 12. The CDR3 sequence: CASISGWGQGAPGELFF. The CDR3 nucleotides are TGTGCCAGTATTTCGGGCTGGGGACAGGGGGCCCCCGGGGAGCTGTTTTTT. Full variable domain (missing parts from reference TRBV19 and TRBJ2-2): DGGITQSPKYLFRKEGQNVTLSCEQNLNHDAMYWYRQDPGQGLRLIYYSQIVNDFQKGDIAEGYSVSREKKESFPLTVTSAQKNPTAFYLCASISGWGQGAPGELFFGEGSRLTVL.

This clone showed up just a few times. The chain carries TRBV4-2 and TRBJ2-3; D is unclear. Germline CDR1 and CDR2: LGHNA and YNFKEQ. This CDR3 is built from 14 residues. V was trimmed by 4 bases and J by 1 base, leaving 9 bases between them. CDR3 amino acids: CASSPERGTDTQYF. The CDR3 DNA follows: TGTGCCAGCAGCCCAGAGAGAGGCACAGATACGCAGTATTTT.

J is TRBJ1-4 and V is TRBV4-1; D is perhaps TRBD1 (5 bases). CDR1 MGHRA and CDR2 YSYEKL come from the germline V gene. The CDR3 length is 16 residues. Trimming removed 4 bases at V and 7 bases at J, with 19 bases between. The CDR3: CASSPTYRTISEKLFF. CDR3 nucleotide sequence: TGCGCCAGCAGCCCAACTTACAGGACAATCTCTGAAAAACTGTTTTTT.

The chain carries TRBV27 and TRBJ2-5; TRBD2 matches 14 bases. V lost 6 bases, J lost 7 bases, and 10 bases stayed unmatched. The CDR3 sequence is 16 residues long. CDR1 and CDR2 (germline): MNHEY, SMNVEV (reference sequence). CDR3: CASSPYSGTSGGTQYF. CDR3 DNA: TGTGCCAGCAGCCCATACTCCGGGACTAGCGGGGGGACCCAGTACTTC.

This clone was picked up one time. The gene calls are TRBV19 and TRBJ1-2; possible D gene TRBD1, 5 bases. This CDR3 spans 15 amino acids. The germline gives CDR1 LNHDA, CDR2 SQIVND (reference sequence). Between the trimmed V and J ends, which lost 0 bases and 5 bases, there was a span of 13 bases. In DNA, the CDR3 is TGTGCCAGTAGTATAGACGGGGGATCCCCTTATGGCTACACCTTC. This codes for CASSIDGGSPYGYTF.

The chain is built from TRBV28 and TRBJ1-5; D unresolved. With 3 bases removed from V and 7 bases from J, the gap between germline ends came to 19 bases. Per the germline V gene, CDR1 is MDHEN and CDR2 is SYDVKM. The CDR3 is 16 residues long. CDR3 nucleotide sequence: TGTGCCAGCAGTTTTGGTCTAGGGAGGGTATTCCAGCCCCAGCATTTT. Its translation is CASSFGLGRVFQPQHF. The whole variable domain, remainder taken from reference TRBV28 and TRBJ1-5, is DVKVTQSSRYLVKRTGEKVFLECVQDMDHENMFWYRQDPGLGLRLIYFSYDVKMKEKGDIPEGYSVSREKKERFSLILESASTNQTSMYLCASSFGLGRVFQPQHFGDGTRLSIL.

J is TRBJ1-5 and V is TRBV15; 9 nucleotides align to TRBD1. This CDR3 has 17 amino acids. Germline V gives CDR1 LNHNV, CDR2 YYDKDF (reference sequence). V gave up 3 bases and J gave up 2 bases; unmatched junction bases: 8. For the CDR3, the DNA is TGTGCCACCAGCAGGGCAACCACAGGGGGCCGCAATCAGCCCCAGCATTTT. Protein: CATSRATTGGRNQPQHF.

The rearrangement uses TRBV7-3 and TRBJ2-5, with TRBD2 matching over 10 bases. Germline CDR1 and CDR2: SGHTA and FQGTGA. Losses at the gene ends were 1 base for V and 5 bases for J; bases not matched to a gene: 4. There are 15 residues in the CDR3. This chain's CDR3 is CASSLIAGGEETQYF. The CDR3 DNA reads as TGTGCCAGCAGCTTAATAGCGGGGGGTGAGGAGACCCAGTACTTC.

This clone came up once. This chain links TRBV27 with TRBJ2-1; 10 nucleotides agree with TRBD1. Trimming removed 10 bases from V and 2 bases from J; junction bases left unmatched: 11. Looked up from germline, CDR1 is MNHEY and CDR2 is SMNVEV (reference sequence). This CDR3 has 16 amino acids. Here the CDR3 DNA reads TGTGCCACCCTTAACGTAGGGACAGGGGCCTACAATGAGCAGTTCTTC. This encodes CATLNVGTGAYNEQFF.

J is TRBJ2-3 and V is TRBV9; the D gene is possibly TRBD1 (5 bases). The CDR3 contains 14 residues. Trimming stripped 4 bases from V and 4 bases from J, with 13 bases between. Germline CDR1 is SGDLS and CDR2 is YYNGEE. In DNA form, the CDR3 reads TGTGCCAGCAGCCCACAAGGGGCTTCAGATACGCAGTATTTT. Its protein product is CASSPQGASDTQYF.

V and J are TRBV25-1 and TRBJ1-2; a possible D gene is TRBD1 (6 bases). The CDR3 is made up of 16 amino acids. In germline, CDR1 is MGHDK, CDR2 SYGVNS. The V end was cut by 1 base, the J end by 8 bases, with 20 bases between. This CDR3 is CASSEFYGSGGHGYTF. For the CDR3, the DNA is TGTGCCAGCAGTGAATTCTACGGCAGCGGGGGGCACGGCTACACCTTC.

V gene TRBV28 combines with J gene TRBJ2-2; TRBD1 might be the D (5 bases). The CDR3 runs 15 residues. The V gene lost 2 bases and the J gene lost 4 bases, with 11 bases spanning the gap. Germline CDR1 MDHEN, CDR2 SYDVKM. Here the CDR3 DNA reads TGTGCCAGCAGTTTAAGTACAGGTGGCACCGGGGAGCTGTTTTTT. As protein: CASSLSTGGTGELFF.

This chain links TRBV2 with TRBJ2-3; D not resolved. The CDR3 runs 11 residues. Germline values: CDR1 SNHLY, CDR2 FYNNEI. Trimming left V 8 bases short and J 6 bases short, with 9 bases between. The CDR3 here is CASLSVDTQYF. In DNA, the CDR3 is TGTGCCAGCTTAAGCGTTGATACGCAGTATTTT. The full variable domain, its missing parts supplied by reference TRBV2 and TRBJ2-3, is EPEVTQTPSHQVTQMGQEVILRCVPISNHLYFYWYRQILGQKVEFLVSFYNNEISEKSEIFDDQFSVERPDGSNFTLKIRSTKLEDSAMYFCASLSVDTQYFGPGTRLTVL.

The CDR3 DNA sequence: TGTGCCAGCAGCCTACAAGGGGGGAACACCGGGGAGCTGTTTTTT. Its translation is CASSLQGGNTGELFF. The chain joins TRBV7-2 to TRBJ2-2; perhaps TRBD1 as D (6 bases). Looked up from germline, CDR1 is SGHTA and CDR2 is FQGNSA. The CDR3 has 15 residues. Trimming removed 5 bases at V and 1 base at J, with 11 bases between.

Here the CDR3 reads CASSFRARAPTDTQYF. The CDR3 region has the DNA TGTGCCAGCAGCTTTCGAGCCAGGGCCCCCACAGATACGCAGTATTTT. The rearrangement joins TRBV11-2 to TRBJ2-3; possibly TRBD1 for D (5 bases). Trimming left V 3 bases short and J 2 bases short, with 15 bases between. The CDR3 covers 16 residues. Germline CDR1 is SGHAT and CDR2 is FQNNGV.

The chain is built from TRBV29-1 and TRBJ1-1; D unclear. V was clipped by 6 bases and J by 2 bases, with 16 bases between them. This CDR3 region has 14 residues. CDR1 SQVTM and CDR2 ANQGSEA come from the germline V gene. The CDR3 region is CSVLLDSRNTEAFF. The CDR3 bases are TGCAGCGTCCTCTTAGATAGTAGAAACACTGAAGCTTTCTTT.

V is TRBV6-5 and J is TRBJ2-7; D perhaps matches TRBD2 (6 bases). CDR3 length equals 14 residues. Germline V gene data show CDR1 as MNHEY and CDR2 as SVGAGI. Trimming pared 4 bases from V and 6 bases from J, leaving 16 bases between. The CDR3, as DNA: TGTGCCAGCAGTTCTCAAGGCGGGGCCTCCGAGCAGTACTTC. Translation: CASSSQGGASEQYF.

The chain has TRBV28 and TRBJ2-1; TRBD2 aligns across 10 bases. This CDR3 is built from 15 residues. V shed 6 bases, J shed 1 base, and the junction held 3 bases outside the gene matches. CDR1 is MDHEN and CDR2 is SYDVKM in the germline V gene. The CDR3 nucleotides are TGTGCCAGCAGCGGACTAGCGGTATCCTACAATGAGCAGTTCTTC. Its protein product is CASSGLAVSYNEQFF.

This chain links TRBV6-5 with TRBJ1-1; 7 nucleotides align to TRBD1. The germline gives CDR1 MNHEY, CDR2 SVGAGI. V lost 10 bases, J lost 4 bases, and 12 bases stayed unmatched. The CDR3 sequence is 14 residues long. The CDR3 loop reads CATSRQGGVTEAFF. Here the CDR3 DNA reads TGTGCCACCAGCAGACAGGGCGGTGTCACTGAAGCTTTCTTT.

The chain has TRBV30 and TRBJ1-5, with TRBD1 matching 8 bases. Losses at the gene ends were 3 bases for V and 0 bases for J; bases not matched to a gene: 4. The CDR3 covers 15 residues. Germline CDR1 and CDR2: GTSNPN and SVGIG (reference sequence). As DNA, the CDR3 is TGTGCCTGGAGCCCGGGACAGGCTAGCAATCAGCCCCAGCATTTT. This translates into CAWSPGQASNQPQHF.

Here the CDR3 DNA reads TGCAGCGTTGAGTGGACAGGGAACTACGAGCAGTACTTC. The encoded protein is CSVEWTGNYEQYF. V is TRBV29-1 and J is TRBJ2-7; 8 bases fit TRBD1. The CDR3 loop spans 13 amino acids. Germline CDR1 and CDR2: SQVTM and ANQGSEA. Trimming at V came to 3 bases and at J to 3 bases, leaving 4 bases not matched to a gene.